Following are 29 T cell receptor beta chains from one sample sequenced in a study of blood T cell repertoires in COVID-19. Produced via immunoSEQ multiplex PCR; TCRdb's table is partial and in-frame only. This table has 120,000 to 150,000 clones, 85% to 90% appearing once. Sequenced material: peripheral blood. The receptors come from a woman over 75 with acute or convalescent COVID-19.

This clone has only one observation. V usage is TRBV5-1 and J usage is TRBJ2-3; 7 nucleotides line up with TRBD1. This CDR3 contains 16 residues. Germline V gene sequence: CDR1 SGHRS, CDR2 YFSETQ. The trim removed 0 bases at V and 5 bases at J, leaving 9 bases unmatched. The CDR3 coding sequence is TGCGCCAGCAGCTTGGTACCCGGACAGGCCAAAGATACGCAGTATTTT. This codes for CASSLVPGQAKDTQYF. The full variable domain, in which reference TRBV5-1 and TRBJ2-3 provide the parts outside the CDR3, is KAGVTQTPRYLIKTRGQQVTLSCSPISGHRSVSWYQQTPGQGLQFLFEYFSETQRNKGNFPGRFSGRQFSNSRSEMNVSTLELGDSALYLCASSLVPGQAKDTQYFGPGTRLTVL.

In its sample, this clone was seen a few times. The rearrangement uses TRBV4-1 and TRBJ1-5; no definite D call. Trimming took off 2 bases at V and 7 bases at J, with 9 bases between the two ends. The CDR3 runs to 13 residues. Germline V gene sequence: CDR1 MGHRA, CDR2 YSYEKL. CDR3 residues: CASSQIGVQPQHF. CDR3 nucleotide sequence: TGCGCCAGCAGCCAAATCGGGGTGCAGCCCCAGCATTTT.

The rearrangement links TRBV6-5 to TRBJ2-2, with 10 positions matching TRBD2. The germline V gene encodes CDR1 MNHEY and CDR2 SVGAGI. The CDR3 loop spans 15 amino acids. V trimming: 2 bases; J trimming: 8 bases; junction bases outside the gene matches: 5. For the CDR3, the DNA is TGTGCCAGCAGTTACACTCTAGCGGGGGCTGGGGAGCTGTTTTTT. Protein: CASSYTLAGAGELFF.

The chain has TRBV9 and TRBJ1-6; D is unclear. The germline gives CDR1 SGDLS, CDR2 YYNGEE. Trimming stripped 1 base from V and 3 bases from J, with 5 bases between. The CDR3 totals 14 residues. The CDR3 is CASSVQDYNSPLHF. The DNA of the CDR3 is TGTGCCAGCAGCGTACAGGACTATAATTCACCCCTCCACTTT.

In DNA form, the CDR3 reads TGTGCCAGCAGTAATTGGGACAGGATCAACACTGAAGCTTTCTTT. The encoded protein is CASSNWDRINTEAFF. V and J are TRBV6-5 and TRBJ1-1; the match to TRBD1 covers 8 bases. The CDR3 runs 15 residues. V dropped 5 bases and J dropped 2; count of bases not matched to a gene: 7. Germline-derived CDR1 and CDR2 are MNHEY and SVGAGI.

The CDR3 loop reads CASSTRGWNTIYF. In nucleotides, the CDR3 is TGTGCCAGTAGTACCAGGGGTTGGAACACCATATATTTT. This chain uses TRBV19 with TRBJ1-3; possible D gene TRBD1, 6 bases. CDR3 length: 13 residues. Germline V gene sequence: CDR1 LNHDA, CDR2 SQIVND (reference sequence). V lost 4 bases, J lost 7 bases, and 11 bases lay in between. The full variable domain, its missing parts supplied by reference TRBV19 and TRBJ1-3, is DGGITQSPKYLFRKEGQNVTLSCEQNLNHDAMYWYRQDPGQGLRLIYYSQIVNDFQKGDIAEGYSVSREKKESFPLTVTSAQKNPTAFYLCASSTRGWNTIYFGEGSWLTVV.

The chain employs TRBV5-1 and TRBJ2-7; weak D call: TRBD1 (5 bases). The CDR3 covers 14 residues. V was trimmed by 0 bases and J by 0 bases, leaving 7 bases between them. Germline CDR1 SGHRS, CDR2 YFSETQ. The CDR3 here is CASSLVGASYEQYF. Written as DNA, the CDR3 is TGCGCCAGCAGCTTGGTTGGGGCCTCCTACGAGCAGTACTTC. Full variable domain (outside the CDR3, taken from reference TRBV5-1 and TRBJ2-7): KAGVTQTPRYLIKTRGQQVTLSCSPISGHRSVSWYQQTPGQGLQFLFEYFSETQRNKGNFPGRFSGRQFSNSRSEMNVSTLELGDSALYLCASSLVGASYEQYFGPGTRLTVT.

CDR3 coding DNA: TGTGCCAGCAGCCAAGCTGGGGAGCTGTTTTTT. It translates to CASSQAGELFF. The chain recombines TRBV4-2 with TRBJ2-2; no reliable D call. Germline V CDR1 and CDR2: LGHNA, YNFKEQ. The CDR3 length is 11 residues. The ends were cut back, 1 base at V and 8 bases at J, with 2 bases in the middle.

V gene TRBV6-5 combines with J gene TRBJ1-6, with D unresolved. Between the trimmed V and J ends, which lost 8 bases and 0 bases, there was a span of 11 bases. Germline V gene data show CDR1 as MNHEY and CDR2 as SVGAGI. The CDR3 has 15 residues. CDR3 sequence (DNA): TGTGCCAGCTTAGCCGGGGTCTCCTATAATTCACCCCTCCACTTT. Amino acids: CASLAGVSYNSPLHF.

The sample holds one count of this clone. J is TRBJ2-7 and V is TRBV5-1; D perhaps matches TRBD1 (6 bases). V lost 4 bases to trimming and J lost 5 bases, with 10 bases between them. There are 12 residues in the CDR3. CDR1 is SGHRS, CDR2 YFSETQ, per germline. CDR3 sequence (DNA): TGCGCCAGCAGCACACAGGGTAACGAGCAGTACTTC. Translation: CASSTQGNEQYF. The full variable domain, with the rest looked up from reference TRBV5-1 and TRBJ2-7, is KAGVTQTPRYLIKTRGQQVTLSCSPISGHRSVSWYQQTPGQGLQFLFEYFSETQRNKGNFPGRFSGRQFSNSRSEMNVSTLELGDSALYLCASSTQGNEQYFGPGTRLTVT.

The CDR3 loop reads CASSSLQGYGEKLFF. CDR3 nucleotides: TGTGCCAGCAGTTCCTTACAGGGTTATGGGGAAAAACTGTTTTTT. The genes are TRBV6-5 and TRBJ1-4; D may be TRBD1 (6 bases). CDR3 length: 15 residues. The V end lost 4 bases, the J end lost 8 bases, and 17 bases lay between the germline ends. Germline lookup yields CDR1 MNHEY and CDR2 SVGAGI.

The DNA for the CDR3 is TGTGCCAGCAGTCACGGACAGGGGGCTGGCTACACCTTC. This gives the protein CASSHGQGAGYTF. The chain uses TRBV6-6 and TRBJ1-2; 11 bases line up with TRBD1. The V gene's germline CDR1 is MNHNY and CDR2 SVGAGI (reference sequence). This CDR3 contains 13 residues. After removal of 5 bases from V and 7 bases from J, the junction contained 3 bases not matched to a gene.

The V and J genes are TRBV19 and TRBJ1-5; D is perhaps TRBD1 (6 bases). Per germline, CDR1 LNHDA and CDR2 SQIVND (reference sequence). The CDR3 totals 14 residues. Trimming removed 5 bases at V and 7 bases at J, with 15 bases between. The CDR3 DNA sequence: TGTGCCAGTAGTCAGGGGCCGGGCGGCCAGCCCCAGCATTTT. Amino acid sequence: CASSQGPGGQPQHF. Based on the CDR3 plus reference TRBV19 and TRBJ1-5, the full variable domain is DGGITQSPKYLFRKEGQNVTLSCEQNLNHDAMYWYRQDPGQGLRLIYYSQIVNDFQKGDIAEGYSVSREKKESFPLTVTSAQKNPTAFYLCASSQGPGGQPQHFGDGTRLSIL.

Only one count was recorded for this clone. V is TRBV19 and J is TRBJ1-2; D remains unclear. Trimming shortened V by 3 bases and J by 8 bases, and 13 bases separated the two germline ends. This CDR3 spans 13 amino acids. Germline values: CDR1 LNHDA, CDR2 SQIVND (reference sequence). The CDR3 spells CASSIQVRIGYTF. For the CDR3, the DNA is TGTGCCAGTAGTATCCAGGTCAGGATCGGCTACACCTTC.

The chain is built from TRBV5-4 and TRBJ1-6, with 7 bases identical to TRBD1. V trimming: 2 bases; J trimming: 7 bases; junction bases outside the gene matches: 3. Per germline, CDR1 SGHNT and CDR2 YYREEE (reference sequence). The CDR3 spans 14 residues. CDR3 amino acids: CASSLDRENSPLHF. Written as DNA, the CDR3 is TGTGCCAGCAGCTTAGACAGGGAGAATTCACCCCTCCACTTT.

The V and J genes are TRBV10-3 and TRBJ1-2; 10 nucleotides agree with TRBD1. The trim removed 5 bases at V and 8 bases at J, leaving 2 bases unmatched. The CDR3 spans 12 residues. Germline V gene data show CDR1 as ENHRY and CDR2 as SYGVKD. As DNA, the CDR3 is TGTGCCATCAGTTTGACAGGGGGCGGCTACACCTTC. As protein: CAISLTGGGYTF.

This chain links TRBV6-6 with TRBJ2-7; 14 nucleotides match TRBD2. This CDR3 comprises 17 residues. V lost 5 bases and J lost 3; bases outside the gene matches: 9. Germline-derived CDR1 and CDR2 are MNHNY and SVGAGI (reference sequence). CDR3 sequence: CASSPTGTSGGIYEQYF. CDR3 coding DNA: TGTGCCAGCAGTCCAACCGGGACTAGCGGGGGAATCTACGAGCAGTACTTC.

The chain combines TRBV6-1 with TRBJ1-4; no clear D gene. The CDR3 is made up of 15 amino acids. Trimming removed 3 bases at V and 1 base at J, with 9 bases between. Germline-derived CDR1 and CDR2 are MNHNS and SASEGT. The CDR3 sequence: CASSDSGLTNEKLFF. The CDR3 DNA follows: TGTGCCAGCAGTGATTCTGGCTTAACTAATGAAAAACTGTTTTTT.

The V call is TRBV6-5, the J call TRBJ2-5; D might be TRBD1 (5 bases). From germline, CDR1 is MNHEY and CDR2 SVGAGI. V dropped 2 bases and J dropped 5 bases, with 9 bases sitting between them. This CDR3 has 13 amino acids. This chain's CDR3 is CASSYGAKETQYF. The CDR3 DNA sequence: TGTGCCAGCAGTTACGGGGCCAAGGAGACCCAGTACTTC.

The V gene is TRBV7-6, the J gene TRBJ1-4, with D possibly matching TRBD1 (6 bases). Trimming shortened V by 5 bases and J by 4 bases, and 11 bases separated the two germline ends. CDR1 and CDR2 from the germline V gene are SGHVS and FNYEAQ. The CDR3 totals 14 residues. The CDR3: CASSLVGGNEKLFF. As DNA, the CDR3 is TGTGCCAGCAGCCTCGTAGGGGGTAATGAAAAACTGTTTTTT.

This clone was seen more than once but under ten times. The chain recombines TRBV5-4 with TRBJ2-3, with TRBD1 identical over 7 bases. This CDR3 region has 16 residues. With 2 bases clipped from V and 1 base from J, the junction kept 7 bases outside the gene matches. Looked up from germline, CDR1 is SGHNT and CDR2 is YYREEE (reference sequence). CDR3 DNA sequence: TGTGCCAGCAGCTTAGGTAGGGGGCGCGGCACAGATACGCAGTATTTT. It yields the protein CASSLGRGRGTDTQYF.

The J gene is TRBJ1-4, the V gene TRBV6-5, with 8 positions matching TRBD1. CDR1 is MNHEY, CDR2 SVGAGI, per germline. V gave up 5 bases and J gave up 5 bases; unmatched junction bases: 4. The CDR3 loop spans 14 amino acids. CDR3 sequence: CASSRRQGNEKLFF. The CDR3 DNA sequence: TGTGCCAGCAGTCGCCGACAGGGGAATGAAAAACTGTTTTTT.

This clone was counted a single time. The CDR3 bases are TGTGCCAGCAGCCTCGGGTACGGGGGGCCTGGGGCCAACGTCCTGACTTTC. This codes for CASSLGYGGPGANVLTF. The genes are TRBV14 and TRBJ2-6, with D perhaps TRBD2 (7 bases). V lost 4 bases and J lost 2, with 15 bases in between. The CDR3 has 17 residues. Germline V lookup: CDR1 SGHDN, CDR2 FVKESK.

The chain has TRBV19 and TRBJ1-1; 9 bases agree with TRBD1. Looked up from germline, CDR1 is LNHDA and CDR2 is SQIVND (reference sequence). The CDR3 sequence is 17 residues long. The trim removed 1 base at V and 4 bases at J, leaving 10 bases unmatched. CDR3 sequence: CASSIGYRGRGGTEAFF. The DNA for the CDR3 is TGTGCCAGTAGTATAGGATACAGGGGGCGCGGGGGCACTGAAGCTTTCTTT.

The chain recombines TRBV7-9 with TRBJ1-1; D perhaps matches TRBD1 (6 bases). The germline CDR1 and CDR2 sequences are SEHNR and FQNEAQ (reference sequence). Deletions cut 2 bases from V and 4 bases from J, with 11 bases between. The length of the CDR3 is 14 residues. The chain's CDR3 is CASSLKGGGTEAFF. CDR3 coding DNA: TGTGCCAGCAGCTTAAAAGGGGGTGGCACTGAAGCTTTCTTT.

The chain has TRBV5-1 and TRBJ1-2; unclear D gene. Deletions cut 4 bases from V and 3 bases from J, with 16 bases between. This CDR3 contains 15 residues. Looked up from germline, CDR1 is SGHRS and CDR2 is YFSETQ. The CDR3 nucleotides read TGCGCCAGCAGCAGGACCGCCTCGGAGGACTATGGCTACACCTTC. Encoded protein: CASSRTASEDYGYTF.

The V and J genes are TRBV4-1 and TRBJ1-2; D may be TRBD1 (5 bases). V was clipped by 7 bases and J by 4 bases, with 22 bases between them. Germline V gene lookup returns CDR1 MGHRA and CDR2 YSYEKL. The CDR3 covers 16 residues. CDR3 coding DNA: TGCGCCAGCACCAACCATGGTCAGGGAATGATCTATGGCTACACCTTC. This codes for CASTNHGQGMIYGYTF.

The CDR3 nucleotides read TGTGCTAGTGGTTTGGGCGGGACTAGCGGGGGATGGAACACCGGGGAGCTGTTTTTT. Translating it yields CASGLGGTSGGWNTGELFF. The chain is built from TRBV12-5 and TRBJ2-2, with TRBD2 matching over 14 bases. The length of the CDR3 is 19 residues. V was clipped by 1 base and J by 1 base; unmatched bases: 5. Germline V CDR1 and CDR2: LGHNT, FRNRAP. Full variable domain (missing parts from reference TRBV12-5 and TRBJ2-2): DARVTQTPRHKVTEMGQEVTMRCQPILGHNTVFWYRQTMMQGLELLAYFRNRAPLDDSGMPKDRFSAEMPDATLATLKIQPSEPRDSAVYFCASGLGGTSGGWNTGELFFGEGSRLTVL.

The chain couples TRBV12-5 to TRBJ1-1; D gene uncertain. The ends were cut back, 4 bases at V and 4 bases at J, with 10 bases in the middle. The V gene's germline CDR1 is LGHNT and CDR2 FRNRAP. This CDR3 spans 13 amino acids. CDR3 in amino acids: CASGSPGSTEAFF. The DNA of the CDR3 is TGTGCTAGTGGTTCGCCCGGGAGCACTGAAGCTTTCTTT.